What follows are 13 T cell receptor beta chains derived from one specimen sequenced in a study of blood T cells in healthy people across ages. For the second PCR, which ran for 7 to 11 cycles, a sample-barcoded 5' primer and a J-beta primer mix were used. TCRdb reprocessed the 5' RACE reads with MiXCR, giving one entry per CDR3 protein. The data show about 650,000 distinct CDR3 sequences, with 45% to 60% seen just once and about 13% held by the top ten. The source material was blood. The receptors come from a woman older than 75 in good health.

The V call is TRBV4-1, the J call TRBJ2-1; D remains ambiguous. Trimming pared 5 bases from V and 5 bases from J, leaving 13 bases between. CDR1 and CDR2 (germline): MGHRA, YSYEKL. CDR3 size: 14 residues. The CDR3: CASSIIAGNNEQFF. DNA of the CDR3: TGCGCCAGCAGCATCATTGCAGGAAACAATGAGCAGTTCTTC.

The CDR3 sequence is CAWSVQAGVIYEQYF. In nucleotides, the CDR3 is TGTGCCTGGAGTGTACAAGCGGGAGTGATCTACGAGCAGTACTTC. The rearrangement links TRBV30 to TRBJ2-7; 8 nucleotides match TRBD2. CDR1 and CDR2 from the germline V gene are GTSNPN and SVGIG (reference sequence). The CDR3 sequence is 15 residues long. V was pared by 0 bases and J by 3 bases, with 7 bases of the junction left unmatched.

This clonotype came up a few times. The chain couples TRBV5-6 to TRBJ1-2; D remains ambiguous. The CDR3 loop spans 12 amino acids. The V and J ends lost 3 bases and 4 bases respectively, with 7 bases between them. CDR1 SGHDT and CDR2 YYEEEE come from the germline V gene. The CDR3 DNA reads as TGTGCCAGCAGCTCCATGGGCTATGGCTACACCTTC. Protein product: CASSSMGYGYTF.

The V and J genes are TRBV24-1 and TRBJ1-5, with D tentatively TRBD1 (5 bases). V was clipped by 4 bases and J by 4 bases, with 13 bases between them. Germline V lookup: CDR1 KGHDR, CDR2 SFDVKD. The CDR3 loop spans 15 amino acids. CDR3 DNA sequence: TGTGCCACCAGTGAGTCCGGGACCGTTAATCAGCCCCAGCATTTT. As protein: CATSESGTVNQPQHF.

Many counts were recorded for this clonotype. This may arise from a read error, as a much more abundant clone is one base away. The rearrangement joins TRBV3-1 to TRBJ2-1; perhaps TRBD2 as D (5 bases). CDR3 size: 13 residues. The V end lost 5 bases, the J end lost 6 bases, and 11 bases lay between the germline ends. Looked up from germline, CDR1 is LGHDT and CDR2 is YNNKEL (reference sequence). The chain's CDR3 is CASSGTRSNEQFF. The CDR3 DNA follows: TGTGCCAGCAGCGGCACTAGGAGCAATGAGCAGTTCTTC.

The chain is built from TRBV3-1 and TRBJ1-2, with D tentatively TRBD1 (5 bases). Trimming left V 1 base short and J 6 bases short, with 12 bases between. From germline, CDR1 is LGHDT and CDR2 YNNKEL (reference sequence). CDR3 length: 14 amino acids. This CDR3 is CASSQVGGLDGYTF. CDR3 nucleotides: TGTGCCAGCAGCCAAGTTGGGGGATTGGATGGCTACACCTTC.

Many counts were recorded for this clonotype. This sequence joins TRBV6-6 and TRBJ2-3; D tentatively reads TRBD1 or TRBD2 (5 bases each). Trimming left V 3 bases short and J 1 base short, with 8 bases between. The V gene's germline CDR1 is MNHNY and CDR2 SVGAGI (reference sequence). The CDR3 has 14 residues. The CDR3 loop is CASSYVGGTDTQYF. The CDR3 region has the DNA TGTGCCAGCAGTTATGTGGGGGGCACAGATACGCAGTATTTT.

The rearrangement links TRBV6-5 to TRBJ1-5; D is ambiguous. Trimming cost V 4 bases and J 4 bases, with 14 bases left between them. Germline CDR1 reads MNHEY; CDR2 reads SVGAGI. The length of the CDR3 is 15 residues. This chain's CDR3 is CASSSSGRLNQPQHF. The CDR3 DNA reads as TGTGCCAGCAGTTCATCGGGTAGGCTAAATCAGCCCCAGCATTTT.

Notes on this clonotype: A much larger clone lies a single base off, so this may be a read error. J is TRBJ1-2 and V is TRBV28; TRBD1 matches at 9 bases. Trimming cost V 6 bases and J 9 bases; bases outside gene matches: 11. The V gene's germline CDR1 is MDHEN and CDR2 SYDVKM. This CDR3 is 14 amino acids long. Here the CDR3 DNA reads TGTGCCAGCAGGCCTCATACAGGGGGCGCTAGCTACACCTTC. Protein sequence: CASRPHTGGASYTF.

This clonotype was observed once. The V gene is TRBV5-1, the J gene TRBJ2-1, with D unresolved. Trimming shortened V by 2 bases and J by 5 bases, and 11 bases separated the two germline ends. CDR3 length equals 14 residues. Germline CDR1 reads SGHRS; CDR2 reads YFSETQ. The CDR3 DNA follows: TGCGCCAGCAGCTTTGAAGGATCCCACAATGAGCAGTTCTTC. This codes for CASSFEGSHNEQFF.

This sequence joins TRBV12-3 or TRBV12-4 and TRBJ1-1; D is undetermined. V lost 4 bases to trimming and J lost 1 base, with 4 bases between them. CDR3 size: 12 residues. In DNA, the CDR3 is TGTGCCAGCAGTTGGGGGAACACTGAAGCTTTCTTT. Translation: CASSWGNTEAFF.

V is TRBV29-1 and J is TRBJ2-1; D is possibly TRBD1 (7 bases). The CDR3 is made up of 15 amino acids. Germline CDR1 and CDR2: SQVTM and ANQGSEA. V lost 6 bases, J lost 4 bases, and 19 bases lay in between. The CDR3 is CSVGGQVGIYNEQFF. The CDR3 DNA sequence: TGCAGCGTGGGAGGACAGGTCGGGATATACAATGAGCAGTTCTTC.

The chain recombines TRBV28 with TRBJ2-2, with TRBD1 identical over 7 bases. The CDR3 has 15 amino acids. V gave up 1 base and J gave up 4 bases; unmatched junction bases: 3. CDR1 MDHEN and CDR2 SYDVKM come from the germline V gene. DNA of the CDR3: TGTGCCAGCAGTTTATACTACAGGGGCACCGGGGAGCTGTTTTTT. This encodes CASSLYYRGTGELFF. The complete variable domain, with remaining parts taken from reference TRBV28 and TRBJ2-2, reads DVKVTQSSRYLVKRTGEKVFLECVQDMDHENMFWYRQDPGLGLRLIYFSYDVKMKEKGDIPEGYSVSREKKERFSLILESASTNQTSMYLCASSLYYRGTGELFFGEGSRLTVL.